This T cell receptor (beta chain) was recorded in a study of blood T cell repertoires in COVID-19. Across the whole study: The samples span acute and convalescent COVID-19 from the United States, Italy and Spain. From T cells, B-cell-depleted T cells, or PBMCs came the material, which was cDNA or gDNA.

As processed by the authors: Reference gene primer amplification in the assay estimated nucleated cell counts. TCRdb's copy holds only in-frame clones and misses some; the assay was immunoSEQ multiplex PCR. That table supplies the V and J calls and clone size; D and trimming were determined from the DNA. The sample lists some 380,000 clones, over 65% occurring once. The CDR3 extends over 20 amino acids. V is TRBV12-2 and J is TRBJ1-1; the D call of TRBD1 is as the table states it, not checked on the DNA. TRBV12-2 is a known pseudogene. Sequenced sample: peripheral blood. The clonotype originates from a human donor with acute or convalescent COVID-19. The donor label of this sample is uncertain. The CDR3 here is CASRLVLRAPGQGRNTEAFF. CDR3 coding DNA: TGTGCAAGTCGCTTAGTCCTTCGGGCACCGGGACAGGGTAGGAACACTGAAGCTTTCTTT.